What follows is one T cell receptor beta chain and its context. The length of the CDR3 is 16 residues. The ends were cut back, 5 bases at V and 10 bases at J, with 23 bases in the middle. Per the germline V gene, CDR1 is LNHNV and CDR2 is YYDKDF (reference sequence). These data originate in a study of blood T cell repertoires in COVID-19. Study-level background: Whether acute or convalescent, the COVID-19 samples came from the United States, Italy and Spain. The analysed material was cDNA or gDNA that came from T cells, B-cell-depleted T cells, or PBMCs.

Some clones are missing from TCRdb's copy, which holds only in-frame ones; the method was immunoSEQ multiplex PCR. The sample comprises roughly 140,000 clones, roughly four fifths of which are singletons, and approximately 5.8% rests with the top ten. The chain has TRBV15 and TRBJ1-4; D call uncertain. The receptor was derived from a human donor in a cohort sampled during active COVID-19. The sequenced material came from peripheral blood. The CDR3 nucleotides read TGTGCCACCAGCGCCTCCCTTCGGGGTGTCCTTGGAAAACTGTTTTTT. This sequence encodes CATSASLRGVLGKLFF.